Shown below are 8 T cell receptor beta chains from a single sample sequenced in a study of cytomegalovirus exposure and HLA in healthy donors. The PCR ran on 60 Vbeta and 13 Jbeta primers. Sequenced by immunoSEQ multiplex PCR; TCRdb stores in-frame clones only, minus some. The top ten hold roughly 5.5% of the sample, which has 40,000 to 45,000 clones, 51% seen once. What was sequenced was PBMCs. The origin of the receptors is a man in his sixties in good health and CMV-seronegative.

The rearrangement uses TRBV7-9 and TRBJ1-1; possibly TRBD1 for D (5 bases). This CDR3 has 13 residues. Germline V lookup: CDR1 SEHNR, CDR2 FQNEAQ (reference sequence). Between the trimmed V and J ends, which lost 2 bases and 4 bases, there was a span of 8 bases. CDR3: CASSLQGGTEAFF. The CDR3 region has the DNA TGTGCCAGCAGCTTACAGGGTGGCACTGAAGCTTTCTTT.

This chain's CDR3 is CASSYVLGEQYF. The CDR3 nucleotides read TGTGCCAGCAGTTACGTCCTCGGCGAGCAGTACTTC. J is TRBJ2-7 and V is TRBV6-5, with no clear D. CDR1 and CDR2 (germline): MNHEY, SVGAGI. V was pared by 2 bases and J by 6 bases, with 8 bases between. This CDR3 is 12 amino acids long.

The CDR3, as DNA: TGTGCCAGCAGCCGGCTCTCCAGGGGGCGCGGTGGCTACACCTTC. Amino acid sequence: CASSRLSRGRGGYTF. The chain carries TRBV11-2 and TRBJ1-2; 8 nucleotides agree with TRBD1. V shed 5 bases and J 7 bases; nucleotides not matched to a gene: 12. The CDR3 contains 15 residues. Germline assignment: CDR1 SGHAT and CDR2 FQNNGV. The full variable domain, its missing parts supplied by reference TRBV11-2 and TRBJ1-2, is EAGVAQSPRYKIIEKRQSVAFWCNPISGHATLYWYQQILGQGPKLLIQFQNNGVVDDSQLPKDRFSAERLKGVDSTLKIQPAKLEDSAVYLCASSRLSRGRGGYTFGSGTRLTVV.

V is TRBV30 and J is TRBJ2-1; TRBD2 agrees at 8 bases. This CDR3 contains 13 residues. With V trimmed by 8 bases and J by 3 bases, 6 bases remained unmatched. The germline V gene encodes CDR1 GTSNPN and CDR2 SVGIG (reference sequence). CDR3 loop: CAGSGSFYNEQFF. DNA of the CDR3: TGTGCCGGAAGCGGGAGTTTCTACAATGAGCAGTTCTTC.

The gene calls are TRBV19 and TRBJ1-2; the match to TRBD1 covers 8 bases. The junction had 7 bases not matched to a gene; V was cut back by 8 bases and J by 5 bases. The CDR3 has 13 residues. The germline gives CDR1 LNHDA, CDR2 SQIVND (reference sequence). The CDR3 loop is CASSTGGRYGYTF. CDR3 DNA: TGTGCCAGTTCAACAGGGGGAAGGTATGGCTACACCTTC.

The sample holds a few counts of this clone. The chain uses TRBV7-9 and TRBJ2-3, with TRBD1 matching over 10 bases. The CDR3 contains 15 residues. Unmatched junction bases numbered 6, after V lost 5 bases and J lost 4 bases. Looked up from germline, CDR1 is SEHNR and CDR2 is FQNEAQ (reference sequence). The CDR3 coding sequence is TGTGCCAGCAGCCAGAGGACAGGGGGAGCAGATACGCAGTATTTT. Encoded protein: CASSQRTGGADTQYF.

V gene TRBV25-1 combines with J gene TRBJ1-2; no clear D gene. This CDR3 is built from 12 residues. The germline V and J ends were trimmed by 10 bases and 7 bases, with 16 bases remaining between them. Germline V CDR1 and CDR2: MGHDK, SYGVNS. The CDR3 region has the DNA TGTGCCATGGAGAGGGCAGGAGGTGGCTACACCTTC. Encoded protein: CAMERAGGGYTF.

The chain is built from TRBV4-3 and TRBJ1-5; 8 positions match TRBD1. V lost 0 bases to trimming and J lost 1 base; unmatched junction nucleotides: 2. Germline-derived CDR1 and CDR2 are LGHNA and YSLEER. CDR3 length equals 16 residues. Here the CDR3 DNA reads TGCGCCAGCAGCCAAGATAGGACAGGGAGCAATCAGCCCCAGCATTTT. It encodes CASSQDRTGSNQPQHF.